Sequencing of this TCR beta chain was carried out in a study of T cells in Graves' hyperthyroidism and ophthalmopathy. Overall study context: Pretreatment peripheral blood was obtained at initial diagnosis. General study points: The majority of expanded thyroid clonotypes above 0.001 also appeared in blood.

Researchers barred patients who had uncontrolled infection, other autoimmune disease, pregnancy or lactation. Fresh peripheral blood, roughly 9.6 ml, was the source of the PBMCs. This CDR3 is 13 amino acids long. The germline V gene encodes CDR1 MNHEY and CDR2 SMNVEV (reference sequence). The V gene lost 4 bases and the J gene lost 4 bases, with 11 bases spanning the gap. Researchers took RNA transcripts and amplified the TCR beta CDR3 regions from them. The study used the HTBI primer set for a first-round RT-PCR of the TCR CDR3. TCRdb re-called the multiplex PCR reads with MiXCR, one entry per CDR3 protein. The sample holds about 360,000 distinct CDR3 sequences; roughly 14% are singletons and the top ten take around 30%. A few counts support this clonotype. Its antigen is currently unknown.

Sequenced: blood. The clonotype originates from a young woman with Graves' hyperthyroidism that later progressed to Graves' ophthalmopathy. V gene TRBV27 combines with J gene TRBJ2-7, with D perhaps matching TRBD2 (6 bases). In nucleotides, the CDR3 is TGTGCCAGCAGTTCCGGAGGAGGGTACGAGCAGTACTTC. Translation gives CASSSGGGYEQYF.